These 6 T cell receptor beta chains were all obtained from the same sample, sequenced in a study of blood T cells in healthy people across ages. Primers used in a second PCR of roughly 6 to 11 cycles were a sample-barcoded 5' primer and a J-beta primer mix. TCRdb called the 5' RACE reads again in MiXCR, with one record for every CDR3 protein. There are about 680,000 distinct CDR3 sequences in the sample; 49% occur only once, and 25% to 35% lies in the top ten. What was sequenced was blood. All receptors derive from a woman aged 55-69 years in good health.

The chain couples TRBV5-1 to TRBJ2-1; a possible D gene is TRBD1 (5 bases). Germline V gives CDR1 SGHRS, CDR2 YFSETQ. Between the trimmed V and J ends, which lost 2 bases and 9 bases, there was a span of 12 bases. This CDR3 is built from 13 residues. CDR3: CASSFIGDVEQFF. CDR3 sequence (DNA): TGCGCCAGCAGCTTTATAGGGGATGTTGAGCAGTTCTTC. The full variable domain, its missing parts supplied by reference TRBV5-1 and TRBJ2-1, is KAGVTQTPRYLIKTRGQQVTLSCSPISGHRSVSWYQQTPGQGLQFLFEYFSETQRNKGNFPGRFSGRQFSNSRSEMNVSTLELGDSALYLCASSFIGDVEQFFGPGTRLTVL.

This clonotype has a handful of counts. This rearrangement joins TRBV7-2 to TRBJ2-3; unclear D gene. V was trimmed by 8 bases and J by 0 bases, leaving 12 bases between them. The CDR3 covers 14 residues. CDR1 is SGHTA and CDR2 is FQGNSA in the germline V gene. The CDR3 spells CASGPLGSTDTQYF. DNA of the CDR3: TGTGCCAGCGGGCCTCTGGGGAGCACAGATACGCAGTATTTT.

The chain combines TRBV20-1 with TRBJ2-1; D unclear. The CDR3 loop spans 14 amino acids. Germline-derived CDR1 and CDR2 are DFQATT and SNEGSKA (reference sequence). Deletions cut 2 bases from V and 5 bases from J, with 13 bases between. The CDR3 protein is CSARRLGPNNEQFF. DNA for the CDR3: TGCAGTGCTAGAAGGCTAGGCCCCAACAATGAGCAGTTCTTC.

This clonotype occurred a few times. V usage is TRBV25-1 and J usage is TRBJ2-4, with 7 bases that match TRBD1. Germline V lookup: CDR1 MGHDK, CDR2 SYGVNS. The CDR3 consists of 15 residues. Unmatched junction bases numbered 12, after V lost 2 bases and J lost 11 bases. CDR3 residues: CASSETGARAGVQYF. CDR3 nucleotide sequence: TGTGCCAGCAGTGAAACAGGGGCGAGAGCCGGGGTTCAGTACTTC.

The chain carries TRBV10-3 and TRBJ1-6; 7 nucleotides agree with TRBD1. Looked up from germline, CDR1 is ENHRY and CDR2 is SYGVKD. This CDR3 spans 15 amino acids. Trimming cost V 7 bases and J 9 bases; bases outside gene matches: 12. The CDR3 bases are TGTGCCATCAAGGGTACAGGGGAGACGAGTTCACCCCTCCACTTT. Translation: CAIKGTGETSSPLHF.

The chain recombines TRBV20-1 with TRBJ2-1, with 8 bases that match TRBD2. The trim removed 0 bases at V and 2 bases at J, leaving 18 bases unmatched. CDR1 is DFQATT, CDR2 SNEGSKA, per germline (reference sequence). This CDR3 region has 20 residues. The CDR3: CSARDSGVAGMVGPYNEQFF. The CDR3 DNA is TGCAGTGCTAGAGATTCGGGGGTAGCGGGAATGGTGGGGCCCTACAATGAGCAGTTCTTC.